Shown below are 27 T cell receptor beta chains from a single sample sequenced in a study. TCRdb analysed the RT-PCR reads with MiXCR anew, one entry per CDR3 protein. Of hundreds of thousands of distinct CDR3 sequences in the sample, 12% to 15% were seen once. Sequenced sample: memory CD4+ T cells from blood. All receptors derive from a female donor in good health, serving as a healthy control.

This clonotype was detected a few times. The CDR3 region has the DNA TGTGCCAGCAGTGAATATAGTGGGAGAGAGGAGACCCAGTACTTC. Amino acid sequence: CASSEYSGREETQYF. The V and J genes are TRBV25-1 and TRBJ2-5, with D possibly matching TRBD2 (5 bases). CDR1 MGHDK and CDR2 SYGVNS come from the germline V gene. V was clipped by 0 bases and J by 5 bases, with 13 bases between them. The CDR3 covers 15 residues.

Here the CDR3 reads CSARPRDTEAFF. Here the CDR3 DNA reads TGCAGTGCTAGGCCTCGGGACACTGAAGCTTTCTTT. The rearrangement links TRBV20-1 to TRBJ1-1; unclear D gene. The V gene's germline CDR1 is DFQATT and CDR2 SNEGSKA (reference sequence). The CDR3 length is 12 residues. Trimming left V 3 bases short and J 3 bases short, with 8 bases between.

The table lists this clonotype with many counts. The gene calls are TRBV7-2 and TRBJ2-3, with 9 bases lining up with TRBD2. The CDR3 totals 16 residues. Trimming took 5 bases from V and 4 from J; bases not matched to a gene: 10. CDR1 SGHTA and CDR2 FQGNSA come from the germline V gene. CDR3 in amino acids: CASSTISGSGADTQYF. In nucleotides, the CDR3 is TGTGCCAGCAGCACGATTAGCGGGAGTGGCGCAGATACGCAGTATTTT.

The V gene is TRBV11-2, the J gene TRBJ2-1; either TRBD1 or TRBD2 may fit D (5 bases each). Germline V gene sequence: CDR1 SGHAT, CDR2 FQNNGV. The length of the CDR3 is 14 residues. The V end was cut by 5 bases, the J end by 7 bases, with 15 bases between. In DNA form, the CDR3 reads TGTGCCAGCAGCATCCTTAGGGACCTTAATGAGCAGTTCTTC. Residues: CASSILRDLNEQFF.

V is TRBV28 and J is TRBJ1-2, with D perhaps TRBD1 (6 bases). CDR3 length: 11 residues. V shed 6 bases and J shed 11 bases, with 13 bases lying between them. Germline V gene data show CDR1 as MDHEN and CDR2 as SYDVKM. CDR3 DNA sequence: TGTGCCAGCAGCAGACTCCAGGGGTACACCTTC. Translated, it gives CASSRLQGYTF.

This clonotype was picked up a small number of times. This sequence joins TRBV2 and TRBJ2-2, with TRBD2 matching over 8 bases. The CDR3 has 14 amino acids. Unmatched junction bases numbered 5, after V lost 7 bases and J lost 4 bases. In germline, CDR1 is SNHLY, CDR2 FYNNEI. The CDR3 here is CASTREGGTGELFF. In DNA form, the CDR3 reads TGTGCCAGCACCCGGGAGGGTGGCACCGGGGAGCTGTTTTTT.

The V and J genes are TRBV20-1 and TRBJ1-1, with D perhaps TRBD1 (5 bases). V lost 3 bases and J lost 10, with 12 bases in between. This CDR3 has 11 amino acids. Per germline, CDR1 DFQATT and CDR2 SNEGSKA (reference sequence). CDR3: CSASLTGAAFF. Written as DNA, the CDR3 is TGCAGTGCTAGTCTGACCGGGGCAGCTTTCTTT.

This clonotype was seen a handful of times. This may come from a read error, since a much larger clone is one base off. V gene TRBV15 combines with J gene TRBJ2-7; D call uncertain. The CDR3 extends over 12 amino acids. The V gene lost 0 bases and the J gene lost 2 bases, with 2 bases spanning the gap. Per the germline V gene, CDR1 is LNHNV and CDR2 is YYDKDF (reference sequence). The DNA for the CDR3 is TGTGCCACCAGCAGAGAACCCTACGAGCAGTACTTC. Translating gives CATSREPYEQYF.

V gene TRBV7-2 combines with J gene TRBJ2-1, with TRBD1 identical over 12 bases. Germline CDR1 SGHTA, CDR2 FQGNSA. The CDR3 is made up of 16 amino acids. Trimming at V came to 5 bases and at J to 9 bases, leaving 11 bases not matched to a gene. The CDR3 sequence is CASSGGTGGHLFEQFF. In DNA form, the CDR3 reads TGTGCCAGCAGCGGGGGGACAGGGGGCCACCTATTTGAGCAGTTCTTC. The full variable domain, completed using reference TRBV7-2 and TRBJ2-1, is GAGVSQSPSNKVTEKGKDVELRCDPISGHTALYWYRQSLGQGLEFLIYFQGNSAPDKSGLPSDRFSAERTGGSVSTLTIQRTQQEDSAVYLCASSGGTGGHLFEQFFGPGTRLTVL.

This clonotype appeared many times. An end of the junction does not agree with germline; a read error may underlie this. The rearrangement uses TRBV12-3 or TRBV12-4 and TRBJ1-6; D may be TRBD1 (5 bases). The CDR3 spans 14 residues. CDR3 amino acids: CASSLGGYNSPLHF. The CDR3 DNA is TGCGCCAGCAGCTTGGGGGGGTATAATTCACCCCTCCACTTT.

This clonotype was recorded a few times. The chain has TRBV7-2 and TRBJ2-3; 9 bases are a match to TRBD2. The germline V gene has CDR1 SGHTA and CDR2 FQGNSA. V gave up 11 bases and J gave up 4 bases; unmatched junction bases: 10. This CDR3 contains 14 residues. CDR3 amino acids: CAGSAGGRADTQYF. CDR3 bases: TGTGCCGGGTCAGCGGGAGGACGTGCAGATACGCAGTATTTT.

This clonotype was recorded a few times. The V gene is TRBV5-6, the J gene TRBJ2-1; 8 bases agree with TRBD1. The CDR3 is 15 amino acids. The trim removed 3 bases at V and 8 bases at J, leaving 10 bases unmatched. CDR1 and CDR2 from the germline V gene are SGHDT and YYEEEE. In DNA, the CDR3 is TGTGCCAGCAGCTCCCCAGGGGGCGGTGGGTATGAGCAGTTCTTC. It translates to CASSSPGGGGYEQFF. Based on the CDR3 plus reference TRBV5-6 and TRBJ2-1, the full variable domain is DAGVTQSPTHLIKTRGQQVTLRCSPKSGHDTVSWYQQALGQGPQFIFQYYEEEERQRGNFPDRFSGHQFPNYSSELNVNALLLGDSALYLCASSSPGGGGYEQFFGPGTRLTVL.

The chain recombines TRBV12-3 or TRBV12-4 with TRBJ1-1; TRBD1 might be the D (6 bases). With 5 bases removed from V and 1 base from J, the gap between germline ends came to 8 bases. The CDR3 runs 13 residues. The CDR3 nucleotides read TGTGCCAGCAGTAAGGGACAGAACACTGAAGCTTTCTTT. It specifies CASSKGQNTEAFF.

Only a few counts were recorded for this clonotype. The rearrangement joins TRBV5-1 to TRBJ2-1; TRBD1 matches at 9 bases. J lost 3 bases, V lost 4 bases, and 5 bases had no gene match. Germline V CDR1 and CDR2: SGHRS, YFSETQ. This CDR3 comprises 15 residues. CDR3 nucleotide sequence: TGCGCCAGCAGCCAGACAGGGGGGATCTACAATGAGCAGTTCTTC. It codes for CASSQTGGIYNEQFF.

On this clonotype itself: This sequence may be a read error, since a much larger clone differs from it by one base. The chain joins TRBV6-5 to TRBJ2-1; D unresolved. The germline V gene encodes CDR1 MNHEY and CDR2 SVGAGI. This CDR3 comprises 12 residues. The DNA of the CDR3 is TGTTCCAGCAGTGCCCGTTCCAATGAGCAGTTCTTC. Its translation: CSSSARSNEQFF.

This clonotype was found a few times. The J gene is TRBJ2-1, the V gene TRBV6-2 or TRBV6-3; no clear D gene. CDR1 and CDR2 from the germline V gene are MNHEY and SVGEGT. The V and J ends lost 6 bases and 7 bases respectively, with 10 bases between them. This CDR3 comprises 12 residues. CDR3 loop: CASRELWNEQFF. The CDR3 DNA sequence: TGTGCCAGCAGGGAATTATGGAATGAGCAGTTCTTC.

This clonotype was detected a few times. This chain connects TRBV7-8 to TRBJ1-4; D is undetermined. Per germline, CDR1 SGHVS and CDR2 FQNEAQ. This CDR3 spans 17 amino acids. V gave up 2 bases and J gave up 6 bases, with 19 bases separating them. Here the CDR3 reads CASSLLAGWERDEKLFF. In DNA, the CDR3 is TGTGCCAGCAGCTTACTAGCCGGGTGGGAAAGGGATGAAAAACTGTTTTTT.

This clonotype was observed a handful of times. This chain links TRBV6-2 or TRBV6-3 with TRBJ1-1; D is possibly TRBD1 (5 bases). Germline CDR1 is MNHEY and CDR2 is SVGEGT. Trimming removed 5 bases from V and 4 bases from J, with 17 bases in between. This CDR3 has 15 residues. The CDR3 loop reads CASSMPPGGRTEAFF. CDR3 bases: TGTGCCAGCAGTATGCCCCCGGGGGGTCGCACTGAAGCTTTCTTT.

This chain links TRBV20-1 with TRBJ2-1; no clear D gene. V shed 0 bases and J shed 9 bases, with 18 bases lying between them. The CDR3 loop spans 15 amino acids. Germline V gives CDR1 DFQATT, CDR2 SNEGSKA (reference sequence). The CDR3: CSARDLRAPRPEQFF. The DNA of the CDR3 is TGCAGTGCTAGAGACCTCCGGGCCCCCCGCCCTGAGCAGTTCTTC.

The chain combines TRBV12-3 or TRBV12-4 with TRBJ2-1; 7 bases align to TRBD2. This CDR3 has 16 amino acids. J lost 2 bases, V lost 5 bases, and 9 bases had no gene match. CDR3 amino acids: CASSDLAVLTYNEQFF. The CDR3 DNA is TGTGCCAGCAGTGACCTAGCGGTACTAACCTACAATGAGCAGTTCTTC.

This clonotype was recorded at least ten times. The chain employs TRBV5-1 and TRBJ1-1, with 8 bases aligning to TRBD1. Germline V CDR1 and CDR2: SGHRS, YFSETQ. This CDR3 comprises 14 residues. J lost 1 base, V lost 5 bases, and 4 bases had no gene match. The CDR3 spells CASSNGQGNTEAFF. The DNA for the CDR3 is TGCGCCAGCAGTAACGGACAGGGGAACACTGAAGCTTTCTTT.

The J gene is TRBJ2-2, the V gene TRBV5-1; no clear D gene. CDR1 SGHRS and CDR2 YFSETQ come from the germline V gene. V gave up 1 base and J gave up 5 bases, with 15 bases separating them. The length of the CDR3 is 16 residues. CDR3 residues: CASSLRVIDATGELFF. DNA for the CDR3: TGCGCCAGCAGCTTGAGAGTCATAGATGCTACCGGGGAGCTGTTTTTT.

The chain couples TRBV6-2 or TRBV6-3 to TRBJ2-7; possibly TRBD2 for D (6 bases). The germline V gene has CDR1 MNHEY and CDR2 SVGEGT. V was trimmed by 1 base and J by 0 bases, leaving 7 bases between them. The CDR3 totals 14 residues. In nucleotides, the CDR3 is TGTGCCAGCAGTTACTACGGGAGCTCCTACGAGCAGTACTTC. Amino acid sequence: CASSYYGSSYEQYF.

Note on this clonotype: Possible read error: a much larger clone is one base away. The gene calls are TRBV7-3 and TRBJ2-1, with D perhaps given as TRBD1 or TRBD2 (5 bases each). V lost 2 bases, J lost 6 bases, and 17 bases lay in between. This CDR3 spans 16 amino acids. The germline V gene has CDR1 SGHTA and CDR2 FQGTGA. CDR3 DNA: TGTGCCAGCAGCTTAGGGACCACGGGGATCTGCAATGAGCAGTTCTTC. Amino acid sequence: CASSLGTTGICNEQFF.

The genes are TRBV2 and TRBJ1-1, with D unclear. Trimming shortened V by 7 bases and J by 4 bases, and 10 bases separated the two germline ends. The CDR3 consists of 12 residues. Per germline, CDR1 SNHLY and CDR2 FYNNEI. The CDR3 protein is CASTYLVTEAFF. The CDR3 bases are TGTGCCAGCACATACTTAGTCACTGAAGCTTTCTTT.

V is TRBV2 and J is TRBJ1-4; 7 positions match TRBD1. The CDR3 runs 14 residues. Germline lookup yields CDR1 SNHLY and CDR2 FYNNEI. Trimming cost V 5 bases and J 6 bases; bases outside gene matches: 6. CDR3 sequence (DNA): TGTGCCAGCAGTACCAACAGGGGTGATGAAAAACTGTTTTTT. This gives the protein CASSTNRGDEKLFF.

This clonotype was picked up a small number of times. The chain links TRBV12-3 or TRBV12-4 to TRBJ1-6; D is ambiguous. The CDR3 is 13 amino acids. With 7 bases removed from V and 7 bases from J, the gap between germline ends came to 11 bases. CDR3: CASTKSRNSPLHF. CDR3 coding DNA: TGTGCCAGCACCAAGTCAAGGAATTCACCCCTCCACTTT.